This T cell receptor (beta chain) was sequenced in a study of CD8 T cells in Susac syndrome (dated by TCRdb to between 2018 and 2020). About the study as a whole: Whether CD8+ T cell activation and differentiation in Susac syndrome was antigen driven was tested using repertoire sequencing. Overall study outcomes, separate from this receptor: The TCR sequencing and HLA analysis was acknowledged to have included a relatively small number of individuals.

Including the terminal cysteine and phenylalanine, the CDR3 comprises 13 residues. Only CDR3 DNA remains: 39 bases, in frame from the first base. Per the germline V gene (reference sequence), LNHDA is the CDR1 and SQIVND is the CDR2. V gives up 3 bases and J gives up 4 bases, and the segment between their germline ends measures 9 bases. RNA was extracted using the RNeasy kit, and about 0.45 to 1 ug of the RNA was reverse transcribed with random hexamers. The immunoSEQ multiplex PCR assay, which covers 54 Vbeta and 13 Jbeta segments, was used to amplify TCR beta CDR3 regions. To correct PCR amplification bias, a synthetic template baseline was used for both primer optimization and computational correction. The authors processed their data as follows. Reads were assigned to V, D and J genes according to IMGT and analyzed in immunoSEQ Analyzer, with only productive sequences retained. Clonality was computed as one minus Shannon entropy normalized by log2 of the number of productive unique sequences. For each patient and control, public and private clones were evaluated among the 100 most prevalent clones. Clones were defined as Susac-specific if absent from the healthy and MS cohorts, from 900 to 1,200 published viral clones and from other ImmuneACCESS disease sequences. TCRdb trimmed public reads at Q25 via fastp, called clones via MiXCR and kept in-frame beta chains. One record per CDR3 amino acid sequence lists the most common genes and DNA. Here the V and J calls rest on TCRdb's processing, not on the authors' analysis. The sample records 100,000 to 150,000 distinct CDR3 sequences, 85% to 95% of which are singletons. Jointly, the top ten make up 0.093% of the sample.

Concerning this clonotype itself: Its cognate antigen has yet to be identified. Base qualities are not at hand, and no much larger clone is one base apart.

Peripheral blood CD8+ and CD4+ T cells from healthy donors, Susac syndrome patients and multiple sclerosis patients were profiled using high-throughput TCR beta sequencing. Multiple sclerosis controls were treatment-naive patients with stable or active relapsing-remitting disease fulfilling revised McDonald criteria. Bulk CD8+ and CD4+ T cells were purified magnetically by negative isolation, whereas CD8+ TEMRA cells were enriched by FACS. Blood was collected in EDTA tubes and processed within 24 hours, with PBMCs isolated through density gradient centrifugation. PBMCs intended for TCR sequencing were cryopreserved in liquid nitrogen and were subsequently thawed in a 37 degrees C water bath. The sorted or isolated CD4+, CD8+ and CD8+ TEMRA cells had a purity of 90% or higher.

The chain couples TRBV19 to TRBJ1-1; 5 matching bases give a weak D call of TRBD1. The TCR comes from a human donor with multiple sclerosis. The sequencing sample was made of CD4+ T cells from PBMCs. Read as DNA, the sequence is TGTGCCAGTAGTATCGCGGGGCGCACTGAAGCTTTCTTT. Its product reads: CASSIAGRTEAFF.